This TCR beta chain was obtained from a study of Ad26.COV2.S vaccination and SARS-CoV-2 variants. General study points: Placebo recipients showed lower spike-specific TCR breadth than vaccinees. Non-spike TCR breadth showed similarity between vaccine and placebo recipients.

Germline V lookup: CDR1 MGHDK, CDR2 SYGVNS. The CDR3 loop spans 12 amino acids. V was clipped by 6 bases and J by 9 bases, with 15 bases between them. Libraries were prepared by immunoSEQ multiplex PCR; TCRdb keeps only in-frame clonotypes and omits some of them. The sample holds roughly 410,000 clones, around four fifths seen once. About this clone: The antigen is unknown.

Treatment given: some 20 received Ad26.COV2.S at low or high dose, single or two shots; about 5 received placebo; per-sample allocation not given. Day 63 after the first injection of vaccine or placebo was the sampling time. An adult aged 18-55 years in Boston served as the donor. The vaccine delivered Wuhan-strain SARS-CoV-2 spike through an Ad26 vector. This material consisted of peripheral blood, taken in a trial of Ad26.COV2.S vaccine versus placebo. The chain joins TRBV25-1 to TRBJ2-7; perhaps TRBD1 as D (6 bases). This clonotype originated in a person between 18 and 65 years old who received the Ad26.COV2.S COVID-19 vaccine or a placebo. CDR3 region: CASSPGHKGQYF. Here the CDR3 DNA reads TGTGCCAGCAGCCCGGGACATAAGGGGCAGTACTTC.